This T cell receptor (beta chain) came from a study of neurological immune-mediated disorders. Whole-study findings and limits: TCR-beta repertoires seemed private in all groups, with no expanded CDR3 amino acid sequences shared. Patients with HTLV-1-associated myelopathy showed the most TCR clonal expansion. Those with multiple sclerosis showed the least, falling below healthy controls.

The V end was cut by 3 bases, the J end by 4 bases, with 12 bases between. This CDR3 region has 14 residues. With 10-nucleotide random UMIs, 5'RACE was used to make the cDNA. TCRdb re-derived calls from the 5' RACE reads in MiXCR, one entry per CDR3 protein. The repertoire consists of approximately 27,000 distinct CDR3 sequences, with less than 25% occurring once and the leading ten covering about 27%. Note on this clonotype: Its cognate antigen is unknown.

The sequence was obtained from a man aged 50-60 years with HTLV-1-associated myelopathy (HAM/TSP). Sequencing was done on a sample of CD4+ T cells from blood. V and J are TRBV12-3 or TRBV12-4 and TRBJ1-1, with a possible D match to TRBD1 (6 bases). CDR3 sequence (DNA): TGTGCCAGCAGTTTCCGGGGGCAGGGCACTGAAGCTTTCTTT. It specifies CASSFRGQGTEAFF.